Presented here are 25 T cell receptor beta chains from one specimen sequenced in a study of blood T cell repertoires in COVID-19. Repertoires were generated with immunoSEQ multiplex PCR, while TCRdb's copy carries only in-frame clones and drops some. Of around 250,000 clones in the sample, about nine tenths were seen once. Material: peripheral blood. These receptors were obtained from a man aged 30 to 45 who had recovered from COVID-19.

The V gene is TRBV24-1, the J gene TRBJ1-1; possibly TRBD1 for D (5 bases). Trimming removed 3 bases from V and 7 bases from J, with 8 bases in between. The CDR3 extends over 12 amino acids. Germline lookup yields CDR1 KGHDR and CDR2 SFDVKD. The CDR3 DNA sequence: TGTGCCACCAGTGATCCCACAGGTGAAGCTTTCTTT. As protein: CATSDPTGEAFF.

J is TRBJ1-4 and V is TRBV27, with no clear D. With 1 base removed from V and 4 bases from J, the gap between germline ends came to 13 bases. The germline CDR1 and CDR2 sequences are MNHEY and SMNVEV (reference sequence). The CDR3 length is 16 residues. The CDR3 DNA reads as TGTGCCAGCAGTTTATACAATGGCGGAGATAATGAAAAACTGTTTTTT. It specifies CASSLYNGGDNEKLFF.

V and J are TRBV11-2 and TRBJ1-1, with 7 bases matching TRBD1. The V gene's germline CDR1 is SGHAT and CDR2 FQNNGV. V was pared by 5 bases and J by 10 bases, with 7 bases of the junction left unmatched. CDR3 length: 12 residues. CDR3 DNA sequence: TGTGCCAGCAGCAACATAACAGGGGTAGCTTTCTTT. As protein: CASSNITGVAFF. The complete variable domain, with remaining parts taken from reference TRBV11-2 and TRBJ1-1, reads EAGVAQSPRYKIIEKRQSVAFWCNPISGHATLYWYQQILGQGPKLLIQFQNNGVVDDSQLPKDRFSAERLKGVDSTLKIQPAKLEDSAVYLCASSNITGVAFFGQGTRLTVV.

The V call is TRBV30, the J call TRBJ2-7; 10 bases fit TRBD2. The CDR3 extends over 15 amino acids. V lost 2 bases to trimming and J lost 9 bases; unmatched junction nucleotides: 13. Germline lookup yields CDR1 GTSNPN and CDR2 SVGIG (reference sequence). CDR3 residues: CAWSREGLARGGQYF. The CDR3 DNA is TGTGCCTGGAGTAGAGAGGGACTAGCGCGAGGAGGGCAGTACTTC.

The chain links TRBV7-2 to TRBJ1-2, with TRBD1 as a possible D gene (5 bases). Germline V CDR1 and CDR2: SGHTA, FQGNSA. The V gene lost 1 base and the J gene lost 2 bases, with 11 bases spanning the gap. The length of the CDR3 is 15 residues. The CDR3 DNA is TGTGCCAGCAGCTTAGATCAGGGAAGGAACTATGGCTACACCTTC. Protein product: CASSLDQGRNYGYTF.

The chain combines TRBV6-6 with TRBJ1-1; D might be TRBD1 (5 bases). CDR3 length equals 14 residues. Deletions cut 3 bases from V and 3 bases from J, with 11 bases between. Looked up from germline, CDR1 is MNHNY and CDR2 is SVGAGI (reference sequence). As DNA, the CDR3 is TGTGCCAGCAGTTATAGTCCGGGGGACACTGAAGCTTTCTTT. Residues: CASSYSPGDTEAFF.

The J gene is TRBJ1-1, the V gene TRBV5-1; the match to TRBD1 covers 9 bases. Germline trimming cut 4 bases from V and 5 bases from J; bases unmatched to any gene: 6. The CDR3 sequence is 14 residues long. Germline assignment: CDR1 SGHRS and CDR2 YFSETQ. The CDR3, as DNA: TGCGCCAGCAGCCCCAGACAGGGGGGAACTGAAGCTTTCTTT. Its protein is CASSPRQGGTEAFF.

This clone was found once. V and J are TRBV6-5 and TRBJ1-6, with D possibly being TRBD1 (5 bases). This CDR3 is built from 13 residues. Germline lookup yields CDR1 MNHEY and CDR2 SVGAGI. Trimming took off 6 bases at V and 9 bases at J, with 12 bases between the two ends. The CDR3 nucleotides read TGTGCCAGCAGCCCGCGACAGCGTTCACCCCTCCACTTT. Translation gives CASSPRQRSPLHF.

The genes are TRBV15 and TRBJ2-1; a possible D gene is TRBD2 (6 bases). V lost 0 bases and J 9 bases, leaving 15 bases between the germline ends. The CDR3 spans 15 residues. In germline, CDR1 is LNHNV, CDR2 YYDKDF (reference sequence). The CDR3 here is CATSRDPLARIEQFF. CDR3 nucleotide sequence: TGTGCCACCAGCAGAGATCCCCTAGCGCGGATTGAGCAGTTCTTC.

This clone was counted once. The chain carries TRBV13 and TRBJ1-2, with D hard to call. Trimming stripped 5 bases from V and 8 bases from J, with 15 bases between. The germline gives CDR1 PRHDT, CDR2 FYEKMQ (reference sequence). This CDR3 has 13 amino acids. The CDR3: CASSPPDGVGYTF. The CDR3 DNA is TGTGCCAGCAGCCCGCCGGACGGGGTAGGCTACACCTTC.

This clone has a handful of counts. The genes are TRBV6-1 and TRBJ2-7; no reliable D call. The CDR3 is 15 amino acids. The V end lost 0 bases, the J end lost 0 bases, and 9 bases lay between the germline ends. Germline V gene sequence: CDR1 MNHNS, CDR2 SASEGT. CDR3 nucleotide sequence: TGTGCCAGCAGTGAAGCTTGGGCAAGCTCCTACGAGCAGTACTTC. It specifies CASSEAWASSYEQYF.

CDR3 in DNA: TGTGCCAGTAGTATCCCAGGGGGAGAGCAGTACTTC. Protein product: CASSIPGGEQYF. V and J are TRBV19 and TRBJ2-7; the match to TRBD1 covers 7 bases. This CDR3 spans 12 amino acids. With V trimmed by 3 bases and J by 7 bases, 3 bases remained unmatched. Germline-derived CDR1 and CDR2 are LNHDA and SQIVND (reference sequence).

The chain employs TRBV21-1 and TRBJ2-5; the table's D gene call, TRBD2, was not cross checked with the DNA. TRBV21-1 is a recognized pseudogene. This CDR3 region has 16 residues. For the CDR3, the DNA is TGTGCCAGGCCCTCGGGACTAGCGGGGGATCGTGGGACCCAGTACTTC. Amino acids: CARPSGLAGDRGTQYF.

This clone was seen a few times. The V and J genes are TRBV14 and TRBJ2-1; D is undetermined. CDR3 size: 13 residues. V lost 3 bases, J lost 9 bases, and 12 bases lay in between. Germline loops: CDR1 SGHDN, CDR2 FVKESK. CDR3 in amino acids: CASSQTWAGEQFF. For the CDR3, the DNA is TGTGCCAGCAGCCAGACCTGGGCCGGTGAGCAGTTCTTC. The complete variable domain, with remaining parts taken from reference TRBV14 and TRBJ2-1, reads EAGVTQFPSHSVIEKGQTVTLRCDPISGHDNLYWYRRVMGKEIKFLLHFVKESKQDESGMPNNRFLAERTGGTYSTLKVQPAELEDSGVYFCASSQTWAGEQFFGPGTRLTVL.

The chain employs TRBV29-1 and TRBJ1-2, with no clear D. From germline, CDR1 is SQVTM and CDR2 ANQGSEA. The CDR3 length is 11 residues. Between the trimmed V and J ends, which lost 6 bases and 6 bases, there was a span of 11 bases. The CDR3 loop is CSVAPSNGYTF. In nucleotides, the CDR3 is TGCAGCGTCGCGCCATCGAATGGCTACACCTTC.

The chain has TRBV19 and TRBJ1-4; perhaps TRBD1 as D (6 bases). Trimming removed 4 bases at V and 0 bases at J, with 9 bases between. CDR1 is LNHDA and CDR2 is SQIVND in the germline V gene (reference sequence). The CDR3 runs to 15 residues. The CDR3 DNA reads as TGTGCCAGTAGTAACGGACAGACAACTAATGAAAAACTGTTTTTT. Its translation is CASSNGQTTNEKLFF.

The CDR3 spells CASSLYAGSDNYGYTF. DNA for the CDR3: TGTGCCAGCAGCCTTTACGCCGGGTCAGATAACTATGGCTACACCTTC. V and J are TRBV5-6 and TRBJ1-2; unclear D gene. The CDR3 length is 16 residues. CDR1 and CDR2 from the germline V gene are SGHDT and YYEEEE. V was shortened by 4 bases and J by 1 base, with 17 bases between the two germline ends.

V gene TRBV5-4 combines with J gene TRBJ2-1, with 8 nucleotides matching TRBD1. Germline V gene lookup returns CDR1 SGHNT and CDR2 YYREEE (reference sequence). V gave up 2 bases and J gave up 8 bases; unmatched junction bases: 9. This CDR3 is built from 15 residues. The CDR3 region is CASSFGRGRNDEQFF. DNA for the CDR3: TGTGCCAGCAGCTTCGGCAGGGGGCGTAACGATGAGCAGTTCTTC.

V usage is TRBV30 and J usage is TRBJ2-7; tentatively, D is TRBD1 (5 bases). The germline CDR1 and CDR2 sequences are GTSNPN and SVGIG (reference sequence). V was trimmed by 3 bases and J by 1 base, leaving 31 bases between them. The CDR3 covers 20 residues. This CDR3 is CAWRRTTGLRSTLGSYEQYF. CDR3 nucleotide sequence: TGTGCCTGGAGGCGAACTACAGGTTTAAGATCAACCCTAGGGTCCTACGAGCAGTACTTC.

The J gene is TRBJ2-3, the V gene TRBV5-1, with D possibly being TRBD1 (6 bases). Per germline, CDR1 SGHRS and CDR2 YFSETQ. This CDR3 is built from 12 residues. Trimming removed 8 bases from V and 7 bases from J, with 14 bases in between. CDR3 in amino acids: CASHRDSYTQYF. For the CDR3, the DNA is TGCGCCAGTCACAGGGATTCGTATACGCAGTATTTT.

CDR3: CASSPPGQGSEQYF. Here the CDR3 DNA reads TGTGCCAGCAGTCCACCGGGACAGGGTAGCGAGCAGTACTTC. This chain links TRBV5-4 with TRBJ2-7; TRBD1 matches 9 bases. Trimming cost V 5 bases and J 6 bases; bases outside gene matches: 9. The CDR3 is 14 amino acids. The germline gives CDR1 SGHNT, CDR2 YYREEE (reference sequence). Based on the CDR3 plus reference TRBV5-4 and TRBJ2-7, the full variable domain is ETGVTQSPTHLIKTRGQQVTLRCSSQSGHNTVSWYQQALGQGPQFIFQYYREEENGRGNFPPRFSGLQFPNYSSELNVNALELDDSALYLCASSPPGQGSEQYFGPGTRLTVT.

The chain uses TRBV10-3 and TRBJ1-1; 10 bases are shared with TRBD1. V dropped 6 bases and J dropped 5; count of bases not matched to a gene: 6. The CDR3 extends over 14 amino acids. In germline, CDR1 is ENHRY, CDR2 SYGVKD. The CDR3 DNA follows: TGTGCCATCAGACCGGGACAGGGGAGGACTGAAGCTTTCTTT. Translating gives CAIRPGQGRTEAFF.

The chain is built from TRBV6-5 and TRBJ1-6, with a possible D match to TRBD1 (5 bases). CDR1 is MNHEY and CDR2 is SVGAGI in the germline V gene. The V end was cut by 4 bases, the J end by 7 bases, with 14 bases between. The CDR3 runs to 15 residues. The CDR3 is CASSSQATGNSPLHF. DNA of the CDR3: TGTGCCAGCAGTTCACAGGCAACTGGGAATTCACCCCTCCACTTT.

The chain combines TRBV19 with TRBJ1-6; perhaps TRBD1 as D (6 bases). The germline V gene has CDR1 LNHDA and CDR2 SQIVND (reference sequence). This CDR3 contains 15 residues. V lost 3 bases to trimming and J lost 7 bases, with 13 bases between them. CDR3 nucleotides: TGTGCCAGTAGTATCTTACAGGGTTGGAATTCACCCCTCCACTTT. This translates into CASSILQGWNSPLHF.

This chain connects TRBV7-2 to TRBJ1-5; no definite D call. With 5 bases removed from V and 1 base from J, the gap between germline ends came to 15 bases. CDR1 is SGHTA, CDR2 FQGNSA, per germline. The CDR3 has 16 amino acids. CDR3 nucleotides: TGTGCCAGCAGCCCCAACCCGACATTGAGCAATCAGCCCCAGCATTTT. Translated: CASSPNPTLSNQPQHF.